This is a list of T cell receptor beta chains from one sample in a study of blood T cell repertoires in COVID-19. The assay was immunoSEQ multiplex PCR, and TCRdb's table has in-frame clones only and misses some. The sample consists of around 260,000 clones, around nine tenths of them appearing once. Sequences were obtained from PBMCs or T cells enriched from blood (not recorded which). Receptor source: a woman in her twenties or thirties who had recovered from COVID-19. The CDR3 runs from the conserved cysteine through the conserved F or W. D genes are given only for firm matches. Size is stated for part of the rows, as once, few or many counts, or as a class when the clone is expanded.

clone_size j_call d_call v_call cdr3_nt cdr3_aa
once TRBJ2-5 NA TRBV24-1 TGTGCCACCAGTGATTCTCCGGCGGGACAAGAGACCCAGTACTTC CATSDSPAGQETQYF
NA TRBJ2-7 TRBD2 TRBV6-5 TGTGCCAGCAGGGGCGGGACTAGCGGGTACGAGCAGTACTTC CASRGGTSGYEQYF
NA TRBJ1-2 TRBD1 TRBV7-2 TGTGCCAGCAGCCCACCGGGACAGGGGGCAGATGGCTACACCTTC CASSPPGQGADGYTF
NA TRBJ2-1 TRBD2 TRBV10-3 TGTGCCATCAGAGCAGGGAAGGGACTAGCGGGCCAAACTAGCAATGAGCAGTTCTTC CAIRAGKGLAGQTSNEQFF
NA TRBJ2-7 TRBD2 TRBV4-1 TGCGCCAGCAGCCAAGCCTCCGGGACTAGAATCTACGAGCAGTACTTC CASSQASGTRIYEQYF
NA TRBJ1-5 NA TRBV20-1 TGCAGTGCTCCAGGGGCGAGGACCCAGCATTTT CSAPGARTQHF
NA TRBJ2-1 NA TRBV9 TGTGCCAGCAGCGTAGCGGCTAGCTCGGGGGTTGAGCAGTTCTTC CASSVAASSGVEQFF
NA TRBJ1-1 NA TRBV3-1/TRBV3-2 TGTGCCAGCACCTCCAGTTGGGCAGGGATAACTGAAGCTTTCTTT CASTSSWAGITEAFF
NA TRBJ2-1 NA TRBV27 TGTGCCAGCAGTCCTGGGACAATAAAGCAGTTCTTC CASSPGTIKQFF
NA TRBJ2-5 NA TRBV24-1 TGTGCCACCAGTGACGAACAGGGTGCGGAGACCCAGTACTTC CATSDEQGAETQYF
NA TRBJ1-6 NA TRBV28 TGTGCCAGCAGTTTAAGGGGCAAAAATAATTCACCCCTCCACTTT CASSLRGKNNSPLHF
NA TRBJ2-4 TRBD1 TRBV7-9 TGTGCCAGCAGCACCGGGGACAGCCACAAAAACATTCAGTACTTC CASSTGDSHKNIQYF
NA TRBJ1-3 NA TRBV5-1 TGCGCCAGCAGCTTGCTTCCGGGGGCTGGAAACACCATATATTTT CASSLLPGAGNTIYF
NA TRBJ1-6 NA TRBV4-3 TGCGCCAGCAGCCAAGACGCACCCGAGGTAGGCGGCTATATTTGGAATCGGGCCCTCCACTTT CASSQDAPEVGGYIWNRALHF
NA TRBJ2-7 NA TRBV3-1/TRBV3-2 TGTGCCAGCAGCCGCATACCCGAGGAGAGTTACGAGCAGTACTTC CASSRIPEESYEQYF